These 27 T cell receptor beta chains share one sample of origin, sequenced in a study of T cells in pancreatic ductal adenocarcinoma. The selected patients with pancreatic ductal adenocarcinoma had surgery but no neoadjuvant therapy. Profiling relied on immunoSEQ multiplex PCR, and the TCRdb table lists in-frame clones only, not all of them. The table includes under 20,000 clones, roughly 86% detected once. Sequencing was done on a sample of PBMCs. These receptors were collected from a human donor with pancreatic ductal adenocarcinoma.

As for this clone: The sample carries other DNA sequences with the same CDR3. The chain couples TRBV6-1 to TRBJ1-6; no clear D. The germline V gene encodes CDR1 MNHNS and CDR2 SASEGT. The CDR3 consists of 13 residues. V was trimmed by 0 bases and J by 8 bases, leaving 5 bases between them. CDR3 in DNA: TGTGCCAGCAGTGAAGCGAGGTATTCACCCCTCCACTTT. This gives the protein CASSEARYSPLHF.

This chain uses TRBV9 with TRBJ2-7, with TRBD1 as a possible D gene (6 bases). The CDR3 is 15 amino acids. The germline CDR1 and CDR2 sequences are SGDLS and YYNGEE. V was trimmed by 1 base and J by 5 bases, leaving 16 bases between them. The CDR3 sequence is CASSVQGSLYDEQYF. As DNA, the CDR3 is TGTGCCAGCAGCGTACAGGGGTCCTTGTATGACGAGCAGTACTTC.

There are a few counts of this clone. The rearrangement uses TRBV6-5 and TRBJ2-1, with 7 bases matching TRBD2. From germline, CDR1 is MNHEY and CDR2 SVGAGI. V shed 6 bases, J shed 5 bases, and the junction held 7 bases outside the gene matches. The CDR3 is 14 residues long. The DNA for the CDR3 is TGTGCCAGCAGATCCGGGACTACAAACAATGAGCAGTTCTTC. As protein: CASRSGTTNNEQFF.

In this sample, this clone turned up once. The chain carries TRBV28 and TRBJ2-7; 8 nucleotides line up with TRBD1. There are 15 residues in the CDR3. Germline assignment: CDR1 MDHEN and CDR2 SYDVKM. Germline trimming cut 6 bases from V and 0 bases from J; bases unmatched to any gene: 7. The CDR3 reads CASSEGQVSSYEQYF. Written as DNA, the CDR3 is TGTGCCAGCAGCGAGGGACAGGTGAGCTCCTACGAGCAGTACTTC.

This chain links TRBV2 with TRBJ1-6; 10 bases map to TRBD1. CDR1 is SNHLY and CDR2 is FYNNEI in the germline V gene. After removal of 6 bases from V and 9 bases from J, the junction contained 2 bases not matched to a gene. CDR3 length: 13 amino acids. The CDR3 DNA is TGTGCCAGCAGCCGGACAGGGGGTTCACCCCTCCACTTT. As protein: CASSRTGGSPLHF. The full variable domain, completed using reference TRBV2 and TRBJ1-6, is EPEVTQTPSHQVTQMGQEVILRCVPISNHLYFYWYRQILGQKVEFLVSFYNNEISEKSEIFDDQFSVERPDGSNFTLKIRSTKLEDSAMYFCASSRTGGSPLHFGNGTRLTVT.

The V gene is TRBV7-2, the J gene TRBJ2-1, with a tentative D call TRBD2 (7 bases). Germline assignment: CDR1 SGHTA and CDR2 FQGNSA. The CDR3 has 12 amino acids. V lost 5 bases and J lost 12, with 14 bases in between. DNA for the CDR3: TGTGCCAGCAGCGATAGGGGGGGGAGGCAGTTCTTC. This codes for CASSDRGGRQFF.

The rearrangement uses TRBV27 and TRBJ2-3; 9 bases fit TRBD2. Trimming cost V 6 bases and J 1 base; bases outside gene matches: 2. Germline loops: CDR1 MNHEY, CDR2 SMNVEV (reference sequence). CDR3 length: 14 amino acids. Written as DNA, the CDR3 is TGTGCCAGCAGGAGACTAGCGGGCACAGATACGCAGTATTTT. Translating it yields CASRRLAGTDTQYF.

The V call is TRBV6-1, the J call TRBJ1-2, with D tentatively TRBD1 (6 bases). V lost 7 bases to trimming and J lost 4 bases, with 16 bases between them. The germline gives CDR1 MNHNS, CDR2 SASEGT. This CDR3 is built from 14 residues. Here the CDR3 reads CASTPQGLGYGYTF. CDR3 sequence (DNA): TGTGCCAGCACCCCCCAGGGGTTGGGCTATGGCTACACCTTC.

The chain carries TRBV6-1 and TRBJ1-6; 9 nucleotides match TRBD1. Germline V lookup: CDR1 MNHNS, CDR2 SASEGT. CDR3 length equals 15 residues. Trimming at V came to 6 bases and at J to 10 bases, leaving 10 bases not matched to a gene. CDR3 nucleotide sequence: TGTGCCAGCAGAACCGGGACAGGGAACGGATCACCCCTCCACTTT. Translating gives CASRTGTGNGSPLHF.

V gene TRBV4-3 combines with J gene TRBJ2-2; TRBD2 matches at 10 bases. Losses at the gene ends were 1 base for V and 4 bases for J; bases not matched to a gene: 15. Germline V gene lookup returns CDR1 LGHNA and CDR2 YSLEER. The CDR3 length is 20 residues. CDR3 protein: CASSQVHIAGGAQGTGELFF. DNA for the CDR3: TGCGCCAGCAGCCAAGTACATATAGCGGGGGGTGCTCAGGGCACCGGGGAGCTGTTTTTT.

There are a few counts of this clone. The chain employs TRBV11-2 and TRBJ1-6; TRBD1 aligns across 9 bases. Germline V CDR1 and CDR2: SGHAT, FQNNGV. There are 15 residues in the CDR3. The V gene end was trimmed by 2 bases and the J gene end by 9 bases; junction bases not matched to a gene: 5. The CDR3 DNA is TGTGCCAGCAGCTTACTGGGACAGGGCAGTTCACCCCTCCACTTT. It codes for CASSLLGQGSSPLHF.

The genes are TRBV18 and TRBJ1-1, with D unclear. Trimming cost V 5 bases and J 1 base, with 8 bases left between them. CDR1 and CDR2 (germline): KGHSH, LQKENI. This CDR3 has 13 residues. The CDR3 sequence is CASSSQANTEAFF. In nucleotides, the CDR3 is TGTGCCAGCTCATCGCAGGCGAACACTGAAGCTTTCTTT.

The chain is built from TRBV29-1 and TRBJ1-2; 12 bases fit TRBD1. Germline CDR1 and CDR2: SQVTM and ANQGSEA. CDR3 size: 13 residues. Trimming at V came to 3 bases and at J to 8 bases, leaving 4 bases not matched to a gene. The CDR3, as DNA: TGCAGCGTTGAGGGGACAGGGGGCAGGGGCTACACCTTC. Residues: CSVEGTGGRGYTF.

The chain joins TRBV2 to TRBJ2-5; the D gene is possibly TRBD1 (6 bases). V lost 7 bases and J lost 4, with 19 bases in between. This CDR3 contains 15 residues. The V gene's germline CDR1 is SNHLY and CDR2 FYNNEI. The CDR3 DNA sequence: TGTGCCAGCATGTTCGGACAGAACTCTGGAGAGACCCAGTACTTC. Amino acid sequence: CASMFGQNSGETQYF.

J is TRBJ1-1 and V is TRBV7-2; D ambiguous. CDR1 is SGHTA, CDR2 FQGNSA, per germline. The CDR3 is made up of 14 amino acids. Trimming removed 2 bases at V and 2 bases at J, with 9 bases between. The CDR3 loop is CASSLYEGNTEAFF. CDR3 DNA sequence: TGTGCCAGCAGCTTATATGAGGGTAACACTGAAGCTTTCTTT.

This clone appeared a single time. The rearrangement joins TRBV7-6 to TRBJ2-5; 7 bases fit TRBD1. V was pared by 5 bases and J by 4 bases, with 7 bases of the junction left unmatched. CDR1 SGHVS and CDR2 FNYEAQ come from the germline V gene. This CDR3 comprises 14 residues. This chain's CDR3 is CASSAGDRGETQYF. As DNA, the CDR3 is TGTGCCAGCAGCGCCGGGGACAGAGGAGAGACCCAGTACTTC. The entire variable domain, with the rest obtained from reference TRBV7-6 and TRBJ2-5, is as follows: GAGVSQSPRYKVTKRGQDVALRCDPISGHVSLYWYRQALGQGPEFLTYFNYEAQQDKSGLPNDRFSAERPEGSISTLTIQRTEQRDSAMYRCASSAGDRGETQYFGPGTRLLVL.

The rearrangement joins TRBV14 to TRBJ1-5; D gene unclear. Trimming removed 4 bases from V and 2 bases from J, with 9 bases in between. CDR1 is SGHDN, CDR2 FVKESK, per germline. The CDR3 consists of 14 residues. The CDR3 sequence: CASSPGGGNQPQHF. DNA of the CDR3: TGTGCCAGCAGCCCGGGAGGTGGCAATCAGCCCCAGCATTTT.

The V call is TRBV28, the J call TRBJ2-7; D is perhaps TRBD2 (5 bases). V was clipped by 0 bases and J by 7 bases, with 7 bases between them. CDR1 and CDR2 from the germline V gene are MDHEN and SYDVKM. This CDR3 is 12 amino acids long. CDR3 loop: CASSLWGSEQYF. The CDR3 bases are TGTGCCAGCAGTTTATGGGGGAGTGAGCAGTACTTC.

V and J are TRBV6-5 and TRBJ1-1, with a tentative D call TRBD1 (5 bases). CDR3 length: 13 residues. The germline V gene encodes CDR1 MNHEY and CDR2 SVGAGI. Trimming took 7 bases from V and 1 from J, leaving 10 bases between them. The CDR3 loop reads CASTGQGNTEAFF. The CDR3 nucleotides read TGTGCCAGCACCGGACAAGGGAACACTGAAGCTTTCTTT.

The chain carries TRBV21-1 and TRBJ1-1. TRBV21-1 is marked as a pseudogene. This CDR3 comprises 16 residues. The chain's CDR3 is CASSPRSGRGSTEAFF. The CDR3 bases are TGTGCCAGCAGCCCGAGGTCGGGCAGAGGGAGCACTGAAGCTTTCTTT.

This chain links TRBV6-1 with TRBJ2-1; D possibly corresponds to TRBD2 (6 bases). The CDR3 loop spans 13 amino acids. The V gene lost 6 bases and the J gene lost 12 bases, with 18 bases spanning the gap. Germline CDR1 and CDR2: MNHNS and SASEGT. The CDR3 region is CASSSEGEARQFF. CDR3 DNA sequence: TGTGCCAGCAGCTCGGAGGGTGAGGCGCGGCAGTTCTTC.

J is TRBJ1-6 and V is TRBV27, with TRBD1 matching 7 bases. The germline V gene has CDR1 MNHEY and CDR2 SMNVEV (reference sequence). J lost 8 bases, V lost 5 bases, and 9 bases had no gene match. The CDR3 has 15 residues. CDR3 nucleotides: TGTGCCAGCAGTCCCCGACAGGGTAGGGATTCACCCCTCCACTTT. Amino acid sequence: CASSPRQGRDSPLHF.

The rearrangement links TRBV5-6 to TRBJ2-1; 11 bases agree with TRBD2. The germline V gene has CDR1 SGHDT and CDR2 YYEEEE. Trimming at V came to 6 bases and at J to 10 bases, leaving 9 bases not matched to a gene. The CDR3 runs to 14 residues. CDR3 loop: CASKLGASGGEQFF. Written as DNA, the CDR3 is TGTGCCAGCAAGCTTGGAGCTAGCGGGGGGGAGCAGTTCTTC.

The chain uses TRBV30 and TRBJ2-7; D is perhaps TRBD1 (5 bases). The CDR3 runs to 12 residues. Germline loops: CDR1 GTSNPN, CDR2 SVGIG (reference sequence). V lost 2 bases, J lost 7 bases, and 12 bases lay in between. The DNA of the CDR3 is TGTGCCTGGAGTCTGGGGTCAGGGGAGCAGTACTTC. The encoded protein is CAWSLGSGEQYF.

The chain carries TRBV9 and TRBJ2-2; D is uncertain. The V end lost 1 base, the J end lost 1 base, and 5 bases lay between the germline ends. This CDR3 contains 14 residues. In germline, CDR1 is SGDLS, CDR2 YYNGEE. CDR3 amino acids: CASSVRQNTGELFF. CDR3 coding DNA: TGTGCCAGCAGCGTAAGACAGAACACCGGGGAGCTGTTTTTT. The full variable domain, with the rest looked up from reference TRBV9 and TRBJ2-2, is DSGVTQTPKHLITATGQRVTLRCSPRSGDLSVYWYQQSLDQGLQFLIQYYNGEERAKGNILERFSAQQFPDLHSELNLSSLELGDSALYFCASSVRQNTGELFFGEGSRLTVL.

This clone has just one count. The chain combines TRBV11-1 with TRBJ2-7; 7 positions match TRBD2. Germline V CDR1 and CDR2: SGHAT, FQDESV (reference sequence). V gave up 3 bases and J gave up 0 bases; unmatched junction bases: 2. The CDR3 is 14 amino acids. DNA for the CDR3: TGTGCCAGCAGCTTCGCGGGGGACTCCTACGAGCAGTACTTC. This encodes CASSFAGDSYEQYF. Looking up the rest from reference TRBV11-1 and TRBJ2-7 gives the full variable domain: EAEVAQSPRYKITEKSQAVAFWCDPISGHATLYWYRQILGQGPELLVQFQDESVVDDSQLPKDRFSAERLKGVDSTLKIQPAELGDSAMYLCASSFAGDSYEQYFGPGTRLTVT.

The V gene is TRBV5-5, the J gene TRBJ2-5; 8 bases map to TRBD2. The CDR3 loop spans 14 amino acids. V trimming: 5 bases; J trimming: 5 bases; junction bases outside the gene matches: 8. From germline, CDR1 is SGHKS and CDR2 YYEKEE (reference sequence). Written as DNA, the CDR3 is TGTGCCAGCAGGGCGGGGGGCTCGATCGAGACCCAGTACTTC. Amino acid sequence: CASRAGGSIETQYF.